The rows below give T cell receptor beta chains drawn from one sample of a study of identifying expanded T cells in peripheral blood. Profiled with immunoSEQ multiplex PCR; TCRdb holds only in-frame clones, not every one. The sample has about 100,000 clones; around 85% are singletons. What was sequenced was blood. These receptors were taken from a person aged 18 to 70 in good health. The CDR3 runs from the conserved cysteine through the conserved F or W. Each record gives: clone size, D gene, J gene, V gene, CDR3 protein, CDR3 DNA. A D gene is named only where the DNA matches it firmly. Only some rows state a clone size, as once, few, many or a class for expanded clones.

abundance: NA; d_gene: NA; j_gene: TRBJ2-1; v_gene: TRBV27; CDR3aa: CASTYDTGTHNEQFF; CDR3nt: TGTGCCAGCACCTATGACACAGGGACCCACAATGAGCAGTTCTTC
abundance: NA; d_gene: TRBD1; j_gene: TRBJ1-6; v_gene: TRBV5-1; CDR3aa: CASSSGQGNSPLHF; CDR3nt: TGCGCCAGCAGCTCGGGACAGGGAAATTCACCCCTCCACTTT
abundance: few; d_gene: NA; j_gene: TRBJ1-6; v_gene: TRBV7-9; CDR3aa: CASSLANVGNSPLHF; CDR3nt: TGTGCCAGCAGCTTAGCGAATGTCGGAAATTCACCCCTCCACTTT
abundance: once; d_gene: NA; j_gene: TRBJ2-7; v_gene: TRBV29-1; CDR3aa: CSVGDHPYEQYF; CDR3nt: TGCAGCGTTGGTGATCACCCCTACGAGCAGTACTTC
abundance: NA; d_gene: NA; j_gene: TRBJ1-1; v_gene: TRBV27; CDR3aa: CASSLNPLTLAEAFF; CDR3nt: TGTGCCAGCAGTTTAAATCCCCTTACATTAGCTGAAGCTTTCTTT
abundance: once; d_gene: NA; j_gene: TRBJ1-2; v_gene: TRBV7-2; CDR3aa: CASSRQVMDGYTF; CDR3nt: TGTGCCAGCAGCCGACAGGTAATGGATGGCTACACCTTC
abundance: NA; d_gene: NA; j_gene: TRBJ1-1; v_gene: TRBV6-1; CDR3aa: CASRDLARVNTEAFF; CDR3nt: TGTGCCAGCAGGGACTTGGCCCGGGTGAACACTGAAGCTTTCTTT
abundance: NA; d_gene: TRBD1; j_gene: TRBJ1-1; v_gene: TRBV30; CDR3aa: CAWSPGTGSKAFF; CDR3nt: TGTGCCTGGAGTCCCGGGACAGGGTCTAAAGCTTTCTTT
abundance: NA; d_gene: NA; j_gene: TRBJ1-3; v_gene: TRBV18; CDR3aa: CASSPPGPNTIYF; CDR3nt: TGTGCCAGCTCACCACCGGGACCTAACACCATATATTTT
abundance: few; d_gene: NA; j_gene: TRBJ1-4; v_gene: TRBV25-1; CDR3aa: CASSELGVANEKLFF; CDR3nt: TGTGCCAGCAGTGAATTAGGGGTGGCTAATGAAAAACTGTTTTTT
abundance: few; d_gene: NA; j_gene: TRBJ1-1; v_gene: TRBV5-4; CDR3aa: CASSLGPVSEAFF; CDR3nt: TGTGCCAGCAGCTTGGGCCCAGTTTCTGAAGCTTTCTTT
abundance: NA; d_gene: TRBD1; j_gene: TRBJ1-2; v_gene: TRBV4-1; CDR3aa: CASSQAGTGYLGYTF; CDR3nt: TGCGCCAGCAGCCAAGCCGGGACAGGGTATCTTGGCTACACCTTC
abundance: once; d_gene: NA; j_gene: TRBJ2-3; v_gene: TRBV7-9; CDR3aa: CASSPLFHTDTQYF; CDR3nt: TGTGCCAGCAGCCCACTATTCCACACAGATACGCAGTATTTT
abundance: once; d_gene: TRBD1; j_gene: TRBJ1-2; v_gene: TRBV5-5; CDR3aa: CASSSQGAGGYGYTF; CDR3nt: TGTGCCAGCAGCTCACAGGGGGCTGGCGGGTATGGCTACACCTTC
abundance: NA; d_gene: TRBD2; j_gene: TRBJ2-7; v_gene: TRBV7-2; CDR3aa: CASSFGLASYEQYF; CDR3nt: TGTGCCAGCAGCTTCGGACTAGCCTCCTACGAGCAGTACTTC
abundance: NA; d_gene: NA; j_gene: TRBJ1-2; v_gene: TRBV10-2; CDR3aa: CASSEWTDNNYGYTF; CDR3nt: TGCGCCAGCAGTGAGTGGACAGATAATAACTATGGCTACACCTTC
abundance: NA; d_gene: NA; j_gene: TRBJ2-3; v_gene: TRBV19; CDR3aa: CASSIPGLETQYF; CDR3nt: TGTGCCAGTAGTATACCGGGACTGGAAACGCAGTATTTT
abundance: NA; d_gene: NA; j_gene: TRBJ1-2; v_gene: TRBV29-1; CDR3aa: CSVQGNGYTF; CDR3nt: TGCAGCGTTCAGGGCAATGGCTACACCTTC
abundance: NA; d_gene: TRBD2; j_gene: TRBJ2-1; v_gene: TRBV10-1; CDR3aa: CASSELAGISYNEQFF; CDR3nt: TGCGCCAGCAGTGAACTAGCGGGGATCTCCTACAATGAGCAGTTCTTC
abundance: NA; d_gene: NA; j_gene: TRBJ1-4; v_gene: TRBV25-1; CDR3aa: CASSPGPLLFF; CDR3nt: TGTGCCAGCAGCCCGGGTCCTCTCCTGTTTTTT
abundance: NA; d_gene: TRBD1; j_gene: TRBJ1-2; v_gene: TRBV19; CDR3aa: CASSSTGDLSGYTF; CDR3nt: TGTGCCAGTAGTAGCACAGGGGATCTTAGTGGCTACACCTTC
abundance: NA; d_gene: NA; j_gene: TRBJ1-1; v_gene: TRBV12-5; CDR3aa: CASGLADRGEAFF; CDR3nt: TGTGCTAGTGGTTTGGCTGACAGAGGTGAAGCTTTCTTT
abundance: NA; d_gene: TRBD1; j_gene: TRBJ1-1; v_gene: TRBV7-2; CDR3aa: CASSRGDREYTEAFF; CDR3nt: TGTGCCAGCAGCAGAGGGGACAGGGAATACACTGAAGCTTTCTTT
abundance: few; d_gene: TRBD1; j_gene: TRBJ1-2; v_gene: TRBV7-3; CDR3aa: CASSLRRPGTGGYGYTF; CDR3nt: TGTGCCAGCAGCTTGAGGAGACCCGGGACAGGGGGATATGGCTACACCTTC
abundance: NA; d_gene: NA; j_gene: TRBJ1-1; v_gene: TRBV19; CDR3aa: CASRKGRNTEAFF; CDR3nt: TGTGCCAGTAGAAAGGGGAGGAACACTGAAGCTTTCTTT
abundance: NA; d_gene: NA; j_gene: TRBJ2-7; v_gene: TRBV6-5; CDR3aa: CASGAAGYYEQYF; CDR3nt: TGTGCCAGCGGGGCGGCAGGGTACTACGAGCAGTACTTC
abundance: NA; d_gene: NA; j_gene: TRBJ1-2; v_gene: TRBV7-9; CDR3aa: CASSLVPGTFDGYTF; CDR3nt: TGTGCCAGCAGCTTAGTCCCAGGCACCTTTGATGGCTACACCTTC
abundance: once; d_gene: TRBD2; j_gene: TRBJ2-7; v_gene: TRBV18; CDR3aa: CASSPAPPSSGGYEQYF; CDR3nt: TGTGCCAGCTCACCCGCCCCCCCCTCTAGCGGGGGTTACGAGCAGTACTTC
abundance: NA; d_gene: TRBD1; j_gene: TRBJ2-1; v_gene: TRBV6-5; CDR3aa: CASSYLGQAFF; CDR3nt: TGTGCCAGCAGTTACTTGGGACAGGCCTTCTTC
abundance: few; d_gene: TRBD1; j_gene: TRBJ1-3; v_gene: TRBV5-1; CDR3aa: CASSFGTGSGNTIYF; CDR3nt: TGCGCCAGCAGCTTTGGGACAGGGTCTGGAAACACCATATATTTT
abundance: NA; d_gene: NA; j_gene: TRBJ2-3; v_gene: TRBV2; CDR3aa: CASSEWPWGTDTQYF; CDR3nt: TGTGCCAGCAGTGAATGGCCGTGGGGCACAGATACGCAGTATTTT
abundance: NA; d_gene: TRBD1; j_gene: TRBJ2-3; v_gene: TRBV19; CDR3aa: CASSITFWTGGADTQYF; CDR3nt: TGTGCCAGTAGTATCACCTTCTGGACAGGGGGCGCAGATACGCAGTATTTT